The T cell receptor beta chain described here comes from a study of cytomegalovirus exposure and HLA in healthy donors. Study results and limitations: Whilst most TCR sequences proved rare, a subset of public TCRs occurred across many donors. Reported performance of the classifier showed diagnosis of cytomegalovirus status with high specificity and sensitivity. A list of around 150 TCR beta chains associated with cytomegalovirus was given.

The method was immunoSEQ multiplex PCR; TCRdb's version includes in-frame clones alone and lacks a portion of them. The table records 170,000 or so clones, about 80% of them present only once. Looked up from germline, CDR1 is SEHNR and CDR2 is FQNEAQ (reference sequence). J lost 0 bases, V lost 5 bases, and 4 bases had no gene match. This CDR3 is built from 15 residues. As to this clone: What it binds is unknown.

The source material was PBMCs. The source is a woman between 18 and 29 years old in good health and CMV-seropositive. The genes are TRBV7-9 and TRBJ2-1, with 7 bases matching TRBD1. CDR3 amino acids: CASSPDRDSYNEQFF. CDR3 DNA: TGTGCCAGCAGCCCCGACAGGGACTCCTACAATGAGCAGTTCTTC.